This passage covers 2 T cell receptor beta chains from one sample sequenced in a study of blood T cells in healthy people across ages. A J-beta primer mix and a sample-barcoded 5' primer were used in a second PCR of about 7 to 12 cycles. Each CDR3 protein is one row after TCRdb ran MiXCR on the 5' RACE reads. Of about 1.5 million distinct CDR3 sequences detected, 35% to 45% appear once; the ten largest clones hold around 4%. The sequenced sample was blood. The receptor source for this set is a woman aged 18-29 years in good health.

This clonotype was seen a few times. The rearrangement uses TRBV19 and TRBJ2-4, with a tentative D call TRBD1 (5 bases). Trimming removed 10 bases at V and 7 bases at J, with 11 bases between. Germline loops: CDR1 LNHDA, CDR2 SQIVND (reference sequence). The CDR3 totals 11 residues. This CDR3 reads CATSGLNIQYF. CDR3 sequence (DNA): TGTGCCACCTCAGGGCTGAACATTCAGTACTTC.

The V gene is TRBV27, the J gene TRBJ2-7, with 7 bases matching TRBD2. The V and J ends lost 6 bases and 5 bases, in that order; junction bases with no gene match: 10. Germline V gives CDR1 MNHEY, CDR2 SMNVEV (reference sequence). The CDR3 is 14 residues long. CDR3 sequence (DNA): TGTGCCAGCAGCACCCGACTAGCAGCTAACGAGCAGTACTTC. Its translation is CASSTRLAANEQYF.